Sequencing of this T cell receptor (beta chain) was carried out in a study of shared clonotypes between healthy human individuals. Study results and caveats: Incomplete sequencing of sorted subsets was indicated by rarefaction despite large depth. Represented genetic and exposure-history diversity was restricted by having few donors.

Positively selected for CCR7, the CD45RO-negative cells used as naive CD8 cells excluded terminally differentiated effector memory CD45RA+ cells. Comment on this clone: The antigen remains unidentified.

In the sorted-subset replicate PCRs, approximately 200 ng DNA, 30,000 or so T cell genomes, was used. The repertoire was sequenced with immunoSEQ multiplex PCR; TCRdb's copy has only in-frame clones and lacks some. The profile shows 2 million to 2.5 million clones, about 95% of them singletons. The CDR3 sequence is 15 residues long. Germline-derived CDR1 and CDR2 are SEHNR and FQNEAQ (reference sequence). Trimming pared 3 bases from V and 1 base from J, leaving 11 bases between. The rearrangement uses TRBV7-9 and TRBJ2-3; D not resolved. This TCR came from a man aged 18 to 35 in good health. What was sequenced was naive CD8+ T cells sorted from blood. CDR3: CASSFSIGGTDTQYF. The CDR3 nucleotides read TGTGCCAGCAGCTTCTCCATTGGGGGCACAGATACGCAGTATTTT.